Below, 21 T cell receptor beta chains from the same sample are listed, as sequenced in a study of blood T cell repertoires in COVID-19 (dated by TCRdb to about 2020). The method behind the library was the immunoSEQ multiplex PCR assay. In TCRdb, the immuneACCESS table is reduced to in-frame sequences with V and J assigned. These tables do not hold every clone; where another copy was compared, an unresolved V gene accounts for under half, and the others remain unexplained. For this sample there are approximately 240,000 clones; roughly 87% appear just once. The biggest ten clones account for 6% to 7% of the sample. Sequenced material: PBMCs or T cells enriched from blood (not recorded which). The receptor set was obtained from a woman in her 30s with acute COVID-19.

V and J are TRBV12-3 or TRBV12-4 and TRBJ1-1; weak D call: TRBD1 (6 bases). Deletions cut 5 bases from V and 4 bases from J, with 11 bases between. The CDR3 covers 13 residues. This CDR3 is CASSNQGPTEAFF. The CDR3 DNA follows: TGTGCCAGCAGTAACCAGGGGCCCACTGAAGCTTTCTTT.

V is TRBV10-1 and J is TRBJ2-3; tentative D call: TRBD2 (6 bases). Trimming shortened V by 3 bases and J by 2 bases, and 9 bases separated the two germline ends. This CDR3 spans 14 amino acids. Germline V gives CDR1 WNHNN, CDR2 SYGVQD (reference sequence). The CDR3 loop reads CASSDGGNTDTQYF. CDR3 nucleotides: TGCGCCAGCAGTGATGGAGGGAACACAGATACGCAGTATTTT.

The chain joins TRBV9 to TRBJ2-1; 7 bases fit TRBD1. CDR3 length: 14 residues. The germline V gene encodes CDR1 SGDLS and CDR2 YYNGEE. J gave up 2 bases and V 5 bases, and 4 bases lay outside the gene matches. CDR3 nucleotide sequence: TGTGCCAGCAGGGGACAGTCCCCCTACAATGAGCAGTTCTTC. Encoded protein: CASRGQSPYNEQFF.

The chain couples TRBV9 to TRBJ1-3; D gene ambiguous. V was trimmed by 4 bases and J by 2 bases, leaving 16 bases between them. Germline lookup yields CDR1 SGDLS and CDR2 YYNGEE. This CDR3 is 16 amino acids long. CDR3 in DNA: TGTGCCAGCAGCCCCGACGTTACAGTAGCTGGAAACACCATATATTTT. It yields the protein CASSPDVTVAGNTIYF.

The chain couples TRBV10-3 to TRBJ2-5; 7 positions match TRBD2. In germline, CDR1 is ENHRY, CDR2 SYGVKD. CDR3 length: 12 residues. Trimming removed 8 bases from V and 3 bases from J; junction bases left unmatched: 3. For the CDR3, the DNA is TGTGCCATCGGGGCGGGAGAAGAGACCCAGTACTTC. Encoded protein: CAIGAGEETQYF.

V gene TRBV15 combines with J gene TRBJ1-5; D is uncertain. V lost 1 base and J 0 bases, leaving 7 bases between the germline ends. Germline V lookup: CDR1 LNHNV, CDR2 YYDKDF (reference sequence). The length of the CDR3 is 15 residues. The CDR3 DNA is TGTGCCACCAGCAGAGTCCCTTATAGCAATCAGCCCCAGCATTTT. This gives the protein CATSRVPYSNQPQHF.

This chain links TRBV6-5 with TRBJ1-1, with 8 bases aligning to TRBD1. The CDR3 is 15 residues long. The germline gives CDR1 MNHEY, CDR2 SVGAGI. J lost 10 bases, V lost 2 bases, and 12 bases had no gene match. In DNA, the CDR3 is TGTGCCAGCAGTTACGGGGCAGGGGGCTATTCGGGAGCTTTCTTT. Its protein is CASSYGAGGYSGAFF.

The chain joins TRBV9 to TRBJ2-3; D may be TRBD2 (6 bases). V lost 3 bases, J lost 4 bases, and 9 bases lay in between. CDR1 is SGDLS, CDR2 YYNGEE, per germline. The CDR3 extends over 13 amino acids. The CDR3 here is CASSGDFADTQYF. The DNA for the CDR3 is TGTGCCAGCAGCGGGGACTTCGCAGATACGCAGTATTTT. The whole variable domain, remainder taken from reference TRBV9 and TRBJ2-3, is DSGVTQTPKHLITATGQRVTLRCSPRSGDLSVYWYQQSLDQGLQFLIQYYNGEERAKGNILERFSAQQFPDLHSELNLSSLELGDSALYFCASSGDFADTQYFGPGTRLTVL.

V and J are TRBV7-6 and TRBJ1-3, with 8 bases that match TRBD1. The V and J ends lost 4 bases and 0 bases, in that order; junction bases with no gene match: 5. The CDR3 sequence is 16 residues long. Per germline, CDR1 SGHVS and CDR2 FNYEAQ. This CDR3 is CASSSQGAYSGNTIYF. In nucleotides, the CDR3 is TGTGCCAGCAGCTCCCAGGGGGCTTACTCTGGAAACACCATATATTTT.

This chain joins TRBV4-1 and TRBJ2-7, with 9 bases lining up with TRBD2. The CDR3 loop spans 16 amino acids. The germline V gene encodes CDR1 MGHRA and CDR2 YSYEKL. Trimming removed 1 base from V and 0 bases from J; junction bases left unmatched: 4. This CDR3 is CASSQVLAGSSYEQYF. CDR3 coding DNA: TGCGCCAGCAGCCAAGTCCTAGCGGGGAGCTCCTACGAGCAGTACTTC.

The rearrangement links TRBV6-5 to TRBJ2-1; 8 bases agree with TRBD2. With V trimmed by 7 bases and J by 9 bases, 14 bases remained unmatched. Per the germline V gene, CDR1 is MNHEY and CDR2 is SVGAGI. CDR3 length: 15 amino acids. CDR3 in amino acids: CASNIGGGGPFEQFF. CDR3 coding DNA: TGTGCCAGCAACATCGGCGGCGGGGGGCCTTTTGAGCAGTTCTTC.

This sequence joins TRBV7-2 and TRBJ1-1; a weak D match, TRBD1 (5 bases). There are 15 residues in the CDR3. With 6 bases removed from V and 0 bases from J, the gap between germline ends came to 14 bases. Germline assignment: CDR1 SGHTA and CDR2 FQGNSA. CDR3 DNA sequence: TGTGCCAGCAGACTCCAGGGTCCAATGAACACTGAAGCTTTCTTT. This gives the protein CASRLQGPMNTEAFF.

This clone is a singleton in its sample. The chain joins TRBV3-1 (or the pseudogene TRBV3-2) to TRBJ2-1, with D perhaps matching TRBD1 (6 bases). Germline V gives CDR1 LGHDT, CDR2 YNNKEL (reference sequence). The CDR3 is made up of 13 amino acids. Deletions cut 0 bases from V and 12 bases from J, with 12 bases between. CDR3 bases: TGTGCCAGCAGCCAAGATTGGGTACAGGGGCAGTTCTTC. It encodes CASSQDWVQGQFF.

The chain employs TRBV2 and TRBJ1-5, with a weak D call TRBD1 (6 bases). V was trimmed by 3 bases and J by 4 bases, leaving 13 bases between them. Germline V gives CDR1 SNHLY, CDR2 FYNNEI. The length of the CDR3 is 15 residues. The CDR3 reads CASSDWTAINQPQHF. The CDR3 bases are TGTGCCAGCAGTGATTGGACAGCAATTAATCAGCCCCAGCATTTT.

CDR3 in amino acids: CASSDGPGWAEAFF. CDR3 coding DNA: TGCGCCAGCAGTGACGGTCCAGGGTGGGCTGAAGCTTTCTTT. This chain uses TRBV10-1 with TRBJ1-1; D perhaps matches TRBD1 (5 bases). Between the trimmed V and J ends, which lost 3 bases and 6 bases, there was a span of 14 bases. Germline-derived CDR1 and CDR2 are WNHNN and SYGVQD (reference sequence). CDR3 length: 14 amino acids.

This chain uses TRBV2 with TRBJ2-1, with 11 bases matching TRBD2. Germline loops: CDR1 SNHLY, CDR2 FYNNEI. V lost 6 bases, J lost 6 bases, and 7 bases stayed unmatched. The CDR3 extends over 15 amino acids. The CDR3: CASRPTSGGGNEQFF. DNA of the CDR3: TGTGCCAGCAGGCCCACTAGCGGGGGCGGCAATGAGCAGTTCTTC. Drawing the rest from reference TRBV2 and TRBJ2-1, the complete variable domain is EPEVTQTPSHQVTQMGQEVILRCVPISNHLYFYWYRQILGQKVEFLVSFYNNEISEKSEIFDDQFSVERPDGSNFTLKIRSTKLEDSAMYFCASRPTSGGGNEQFFGPGTRLTVL.

The chain combines TRBV12-3 or TRBV12-4 with TRBJ1-1, with a possible D match to TRBD1 (6 bases). The length of the CDR3 is 13 residues. With 1 base removed from V and 4 bases from J, the gap between germline ends came to 7 bases. This CDR3 reads CASSLGGPTEAFF. DNA for the CDR3: TGTGCCAGCAGTTTAGGGGGGCCCACTGAAGCTTTCTTT.

This chain links TRBV2 with TRBJ1-6; no clear D. Trimming took 3 bases from V and 8 from J, leaving 8 bases between them. The germline gives CDR1 SNHLY, CDR2 FYNNEI. The CDR3 has 13 amino acids. The CDR3 loop is CASSDNRDSPLHF. The CDR3 DNA reads TGTGCCAGCAGTGACAATCGGGATTCACCCCTCCACTTT.

The chain uses TRBV3-1 (or the pseudogene TRBV3-2) and TRBJ2-3; D not certain. V was clipped by 5 bases and J by 6 bases, with 18 bases between them. The V gene's germline CDR1 is LGHDT and CDR2 YNNKEL (reference sequence). The CDR3 runs to 15 residues. CDR3 in amino acids: CASSTYSSPSDTQYF. The CDR3 DNA reads as TGTGCCAGCAGCACGTACTCGAGCCCCTCCGATACGCAGTATTTT.

The rearrangement joins TRBV19 to TRBJ2-3; 10 nucleotides line up with TRBD1. The junction had 1 base not matched to a gene; V was cut back by 6 bases and J by 4 bases. The CDR3 has 13 amino acids. CDR1 and CDR2 (germline): LNHDA, SQIVND (reference sequence). The CDR3 bases are TGTGCCAGTAGGACAGGGGGCGCAGATACGCAGTATTTT. It specifies CASRTGGADTQYF.

The chain recombines TRBV4-1 with TRBJ2-3; weak D call: TRBD1 (6 bases). There are 17 residues in the CDR3. V was clipped by 4 bases and J by 4 bases, with 21 bases between them. Germline V lookup: CDR1 MGHRA, CDR2 YSYEKL. CDR3 coding DNA: TGCGCCAGCAGCCCTACGACCCTAGACAGGCTAGCAGATACGCAGTATTTT. This codes for CASSPTTLDRLADTQYF.